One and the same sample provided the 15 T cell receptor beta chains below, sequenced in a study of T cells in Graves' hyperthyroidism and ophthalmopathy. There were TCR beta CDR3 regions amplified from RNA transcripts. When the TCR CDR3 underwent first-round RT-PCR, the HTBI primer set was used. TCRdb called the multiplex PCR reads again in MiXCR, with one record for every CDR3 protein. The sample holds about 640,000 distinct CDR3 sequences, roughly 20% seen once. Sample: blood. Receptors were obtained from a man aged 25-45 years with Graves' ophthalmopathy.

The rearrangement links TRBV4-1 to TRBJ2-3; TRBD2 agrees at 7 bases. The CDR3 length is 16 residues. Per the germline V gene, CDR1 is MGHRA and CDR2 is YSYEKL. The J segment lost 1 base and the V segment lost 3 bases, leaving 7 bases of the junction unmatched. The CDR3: CASSHQPSGGTDTQYF. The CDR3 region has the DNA TGCGCCAGCAGCCATCAGCCTAGCGGCGGCACAGATACGCAGTATTTT.

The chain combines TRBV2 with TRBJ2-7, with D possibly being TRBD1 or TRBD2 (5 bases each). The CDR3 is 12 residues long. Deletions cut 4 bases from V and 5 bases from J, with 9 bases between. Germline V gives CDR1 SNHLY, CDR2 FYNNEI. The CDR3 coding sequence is TGTGCCAGCAGTGCAGGGACCCACGAGCAGTACTTC. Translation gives CASSAGTHEQYF.

The CDR3 sequence: CASSHRGSEYEQFF. The CDR3 DNA sequence: TGCGCCAGCAGCCACAGGGGCTCGGAATATGAGCAGTTCTTC. The chain combines TRBV4-1 with TRBJ2-1, with D possibly being TRBD1 (6 bases). Germline lookup yields CDR1 MGHRA and CDR2 YSYEKL. The CDR3 is 14 residues long. Trimming removed 3 bases at V and 8 bases at J, with 14 bases between.

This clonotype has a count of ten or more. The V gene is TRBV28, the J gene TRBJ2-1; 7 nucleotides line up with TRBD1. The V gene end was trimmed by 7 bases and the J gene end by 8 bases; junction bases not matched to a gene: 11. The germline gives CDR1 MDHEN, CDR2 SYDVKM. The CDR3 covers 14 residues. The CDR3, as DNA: TGTGCCAGCAATTCTCCGACAGGGCTCCATGAGCAGTTCTTC. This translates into CASNSPTGLHEQFF.

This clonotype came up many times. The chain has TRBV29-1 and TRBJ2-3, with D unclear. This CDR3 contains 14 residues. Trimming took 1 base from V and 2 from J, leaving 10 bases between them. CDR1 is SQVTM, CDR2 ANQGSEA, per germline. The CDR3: CSVEGPSHTDTQYF. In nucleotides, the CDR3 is TGCAGCGTTGAAGGGCCGAGTCACACAGATACGCAGTATTTT.

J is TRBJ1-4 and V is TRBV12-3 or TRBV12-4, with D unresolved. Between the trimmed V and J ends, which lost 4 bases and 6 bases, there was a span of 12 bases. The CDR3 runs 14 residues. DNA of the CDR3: TGTGCCAGCAGTTCGGACGGTGCTGATGAAAAACTGTTTTTT. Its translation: CASSSDGADEKLFF.

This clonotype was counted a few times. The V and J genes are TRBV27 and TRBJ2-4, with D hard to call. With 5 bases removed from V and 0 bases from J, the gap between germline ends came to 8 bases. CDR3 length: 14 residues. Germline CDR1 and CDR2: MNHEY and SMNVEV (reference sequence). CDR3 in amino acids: CASSTQQAKNIQYF. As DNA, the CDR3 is TGTGCCAGCAGTACCCAACAAGCCAAAAACATTCAGTACTTC.

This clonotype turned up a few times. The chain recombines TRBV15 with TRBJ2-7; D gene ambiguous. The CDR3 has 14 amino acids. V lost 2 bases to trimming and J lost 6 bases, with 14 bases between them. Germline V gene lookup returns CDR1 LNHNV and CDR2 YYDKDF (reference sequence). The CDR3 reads CATSRTSGISEQYF. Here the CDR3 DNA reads TGTGCCACCAGCAGAACCAGTGGAATCTCCGAGCAGTACTTC.

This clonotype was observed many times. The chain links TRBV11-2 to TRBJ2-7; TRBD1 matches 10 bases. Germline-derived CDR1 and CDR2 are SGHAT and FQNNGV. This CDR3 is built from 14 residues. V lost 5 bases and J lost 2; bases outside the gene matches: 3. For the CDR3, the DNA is TGTGCCAGCAGCCATGACAGGGGGCCCTACGAGCAGTACTTC. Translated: CASSHDRGPYEQYF.

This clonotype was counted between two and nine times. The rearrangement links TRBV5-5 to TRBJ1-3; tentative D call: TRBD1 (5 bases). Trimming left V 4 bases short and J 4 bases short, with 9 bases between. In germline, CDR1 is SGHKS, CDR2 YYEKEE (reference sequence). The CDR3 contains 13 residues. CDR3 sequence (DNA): TGTGCCAGCAGCCAGACAGTCGGAAACACCATATATTTT. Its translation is CASSQTVGNTIYF.

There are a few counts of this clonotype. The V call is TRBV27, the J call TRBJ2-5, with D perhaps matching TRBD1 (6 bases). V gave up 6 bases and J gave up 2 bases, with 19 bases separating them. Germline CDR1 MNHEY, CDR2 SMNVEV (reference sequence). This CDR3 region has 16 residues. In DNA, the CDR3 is TGTGCCAGCAGGGGCCTACAGGGAACCTATCAAGAGACCCAGTACTTC. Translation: CASRGLQGTYQETQYF.

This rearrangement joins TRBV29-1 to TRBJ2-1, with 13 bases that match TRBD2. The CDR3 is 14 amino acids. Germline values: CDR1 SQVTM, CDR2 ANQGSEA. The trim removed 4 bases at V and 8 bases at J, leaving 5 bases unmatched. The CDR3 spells CSVVRTSGRDEQFF. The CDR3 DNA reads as TGCAGCGTTGTGCGGACTAGCGGGAGAGATGAGCAGTTCTTC.

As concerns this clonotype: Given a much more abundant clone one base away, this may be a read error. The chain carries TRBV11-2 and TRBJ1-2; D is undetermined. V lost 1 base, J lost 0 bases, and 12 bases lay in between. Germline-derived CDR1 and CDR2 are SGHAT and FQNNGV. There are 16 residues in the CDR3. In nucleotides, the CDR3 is TGTGCCAGCAGCTTAGGGGGTGGAGTCCCTAACTATGGCTACACCTTC. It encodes CASSLGGGVPNYGYTF. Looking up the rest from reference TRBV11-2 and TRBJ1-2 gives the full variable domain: EAGVAQSPRYKIIEKRQSVAFWCNPISGHATLYWYQQILGQGPKLLIQFQNNGVVDDSQLPKDRFSAERLKGVDSTLKIQPAKLEDSAVYLCASSLGGGVPNYGYTFGSGTRLTVV.

The DNA of the CDR3 is TGCAGCGTTGATCCTGGGGGAGTGGACAATGAGCAGTTCTTC. As protein: CSVDPGGVDNEQFF. V is TRBV29-1 and J is TRBJ2-1; D could derive from TRBD1 or TRBD2 (5 bases each). The CDR3 has 14 residues. The ends were cut back, 3 bases at V and 5 bases at J, with 14 bases in the middle. The germline CDR1 and CDR2 sequences are SQVTM and ANQGSEA.

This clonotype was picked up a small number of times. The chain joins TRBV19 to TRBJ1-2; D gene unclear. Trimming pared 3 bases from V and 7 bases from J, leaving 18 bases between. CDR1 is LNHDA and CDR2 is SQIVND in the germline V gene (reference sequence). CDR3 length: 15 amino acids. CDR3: CASSMWDRASSGYTF. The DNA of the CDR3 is TGTGCCAGTAGTATGTGGGATCGCGCTTCCTCTGGCTACACCTTC.